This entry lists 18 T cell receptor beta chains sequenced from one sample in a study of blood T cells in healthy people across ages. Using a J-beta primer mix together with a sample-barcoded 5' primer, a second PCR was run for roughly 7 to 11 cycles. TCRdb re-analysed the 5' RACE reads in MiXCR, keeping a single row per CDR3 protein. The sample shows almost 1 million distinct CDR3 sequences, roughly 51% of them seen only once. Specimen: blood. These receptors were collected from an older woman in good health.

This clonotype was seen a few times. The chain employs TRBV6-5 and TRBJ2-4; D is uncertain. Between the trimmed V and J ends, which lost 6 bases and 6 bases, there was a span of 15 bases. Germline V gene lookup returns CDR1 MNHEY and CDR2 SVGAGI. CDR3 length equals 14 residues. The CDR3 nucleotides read TGTGCCAGCAGCCAGGCGGCAGGCACAAACATTCAGTACTTC. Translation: CASSQAAGTNIQYF.

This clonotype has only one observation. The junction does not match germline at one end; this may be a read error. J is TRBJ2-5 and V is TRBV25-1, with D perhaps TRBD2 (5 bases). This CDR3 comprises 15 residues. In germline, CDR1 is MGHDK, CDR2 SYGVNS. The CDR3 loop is CAGSASLGGQETQYF. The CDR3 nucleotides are TGTGCCGGCAGTGCGAGTCTCGGAGGCCAAGAGACCCAGTACTTC.

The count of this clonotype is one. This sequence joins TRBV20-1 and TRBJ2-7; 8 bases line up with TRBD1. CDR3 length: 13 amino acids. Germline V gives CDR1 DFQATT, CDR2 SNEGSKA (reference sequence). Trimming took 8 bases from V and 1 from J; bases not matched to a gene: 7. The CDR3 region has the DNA TGCAGTTCTCGGACAGGGCGATCCTACGAGCAGTACTTC. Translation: CSSRTGRSYEQYF.

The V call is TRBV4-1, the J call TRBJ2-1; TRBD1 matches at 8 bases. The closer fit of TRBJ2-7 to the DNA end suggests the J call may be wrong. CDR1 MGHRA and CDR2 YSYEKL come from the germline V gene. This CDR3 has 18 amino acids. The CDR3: CASSQETSGGNSYNEQYF. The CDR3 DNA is TGCGCCAGCAGCCAAGAGACCTCAGGGGGCAACTCCTACAATGAGCAGTACTTC.

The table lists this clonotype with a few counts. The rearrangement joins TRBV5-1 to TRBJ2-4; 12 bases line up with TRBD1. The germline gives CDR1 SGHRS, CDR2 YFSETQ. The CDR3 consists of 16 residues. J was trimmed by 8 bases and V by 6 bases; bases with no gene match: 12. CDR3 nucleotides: TGCGCCAGCACCTCCGGGACAGGGGGCCAAGGGGACATTCAGTACTTC. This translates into CASTSGTGGQGDIQYF.

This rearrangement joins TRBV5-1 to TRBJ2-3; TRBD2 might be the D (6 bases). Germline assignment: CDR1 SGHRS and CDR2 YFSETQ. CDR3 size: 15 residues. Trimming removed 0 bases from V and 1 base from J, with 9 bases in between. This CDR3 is CASSLVPGGTDTQYF. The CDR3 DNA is TGCGCCAGCAGCTTGGTTCCGGGGGGCACAGATACGCAGTATTTT.

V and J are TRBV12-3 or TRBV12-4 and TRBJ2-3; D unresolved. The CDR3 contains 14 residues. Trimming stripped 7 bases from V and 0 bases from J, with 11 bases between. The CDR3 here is CASKTSLSTDTQYF. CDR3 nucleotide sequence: TGTGCCAGCAAGACCAGCCTTAGCACAGATACGCAGTATTTT.

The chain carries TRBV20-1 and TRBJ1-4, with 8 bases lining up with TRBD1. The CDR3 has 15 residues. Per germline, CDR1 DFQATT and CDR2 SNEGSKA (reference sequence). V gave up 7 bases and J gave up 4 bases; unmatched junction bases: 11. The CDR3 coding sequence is TGCAGTGTTGGGCAGGGGGCGCGAAGTAATGAAAAACTGTTTTTT. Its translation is CSVGQGARSNEKLFF.

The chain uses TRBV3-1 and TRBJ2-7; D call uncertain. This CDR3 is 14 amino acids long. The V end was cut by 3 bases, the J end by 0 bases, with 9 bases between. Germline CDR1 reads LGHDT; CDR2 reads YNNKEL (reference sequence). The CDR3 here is CASSQNSISYEQYF. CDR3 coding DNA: TGTGCCAGCAGCCAGAACAGTATCTCCTACGAGCAGTACTTC.

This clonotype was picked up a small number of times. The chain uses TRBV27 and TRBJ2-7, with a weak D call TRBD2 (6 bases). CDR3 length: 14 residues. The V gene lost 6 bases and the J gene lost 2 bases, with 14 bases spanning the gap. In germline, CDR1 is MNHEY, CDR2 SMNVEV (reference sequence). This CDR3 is CASSRSGPTYEQYF. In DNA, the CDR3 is TGTGCCAGCAGCCGTAGCGGACCGACCTACGAGCAGTACTTC.

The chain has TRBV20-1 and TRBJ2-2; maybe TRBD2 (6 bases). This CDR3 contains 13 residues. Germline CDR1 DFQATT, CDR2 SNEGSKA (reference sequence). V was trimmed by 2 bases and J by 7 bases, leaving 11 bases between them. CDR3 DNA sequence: TGCAGTGCTAGACCGGGAGTAGGCGGGGAGCTGTTTTTT. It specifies CSARPGVGGELFF.

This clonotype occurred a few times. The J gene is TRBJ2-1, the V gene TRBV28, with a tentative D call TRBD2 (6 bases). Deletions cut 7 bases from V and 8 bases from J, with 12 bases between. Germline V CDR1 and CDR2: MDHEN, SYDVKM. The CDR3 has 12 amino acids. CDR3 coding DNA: TGTGCCAGCAACGTTAGCGGAGATGAGCAGTTCTTC. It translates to CASNVSGDEQFF.

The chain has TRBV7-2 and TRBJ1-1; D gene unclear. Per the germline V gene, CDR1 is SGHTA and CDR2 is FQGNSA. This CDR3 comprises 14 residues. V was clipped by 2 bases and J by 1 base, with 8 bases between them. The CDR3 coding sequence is TGTGCCAGCAGCTTACAGTTGGGGAACACTGAAGCTTTCTTT. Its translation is CASSLQLGNTEAFF.

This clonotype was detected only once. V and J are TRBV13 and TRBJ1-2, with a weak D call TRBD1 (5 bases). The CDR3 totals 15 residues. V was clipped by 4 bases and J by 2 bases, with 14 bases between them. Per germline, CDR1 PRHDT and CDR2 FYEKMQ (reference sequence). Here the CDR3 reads CASSSRALTNYGYTF. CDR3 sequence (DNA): TGTGCCAGCAGCTCCAGGGCTCTAACCAACTATGGCTACACCTTC.

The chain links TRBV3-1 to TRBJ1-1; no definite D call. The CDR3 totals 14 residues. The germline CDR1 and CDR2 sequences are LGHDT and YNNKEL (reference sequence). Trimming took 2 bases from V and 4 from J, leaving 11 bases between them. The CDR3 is CASSQYGESTEAFF. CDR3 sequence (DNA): TGTGCCAGCAGCCAATATGGGGAATCCACTGAAGCTTTCTTT.

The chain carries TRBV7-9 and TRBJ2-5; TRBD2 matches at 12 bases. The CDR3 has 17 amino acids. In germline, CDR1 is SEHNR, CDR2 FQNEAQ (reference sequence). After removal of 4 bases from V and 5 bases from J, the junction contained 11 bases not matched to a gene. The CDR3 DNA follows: TGTGCCAGCAGCTCAACTACGACTAGCGGGAGTTTGGAGACCCAGTACTTC. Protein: CASSSTTTSGSLETQYF.

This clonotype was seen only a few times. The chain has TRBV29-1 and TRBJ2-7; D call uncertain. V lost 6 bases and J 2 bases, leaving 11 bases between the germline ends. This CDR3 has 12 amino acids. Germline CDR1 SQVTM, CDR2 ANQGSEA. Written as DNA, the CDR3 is TGCAGCGTCTGGGTTAGTCCCTACGAGCAGTACTTC. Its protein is CSVWVSPYEQYF.

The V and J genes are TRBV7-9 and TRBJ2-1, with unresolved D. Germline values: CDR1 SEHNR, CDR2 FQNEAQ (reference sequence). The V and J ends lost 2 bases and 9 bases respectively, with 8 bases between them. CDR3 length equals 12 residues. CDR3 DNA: TGTGCCAGCAGCTTAAGCCGGTCTGAGCAGTTCTTC. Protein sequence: CASSLSRSEQFF.